This T cell receptor beta chain was identified during a study of breast tumors, draining lymph nodes, adjacent tissues. From the multiplex PCR reads, TCRdb called clonotypes with MiXCR, one entry per CDR3 protein. The sample yields 140,000 to 150,000 distinct CDR3 sequences, approximately 32% seen once. This clonotype was picked up one time. A much larger clonotype is one base distant, so this may be a read error. Breast cancer patients provided tissue from their axillary draining lymph nodes. The germline CDR1 and CDR2 sequences are GTSNPN and SVGIG (reference sequence). The CDR3 extends over 15 amino acids.

The chain links TRBV30 to TRBJ1-3, with a possible D match to TRBD1 (6 bases). Sequencing was done on a sample of axillary lymph node tissue. The sequence came from a female donor with breast cancer. Some clones in this sample may be carry-over from other donors' samples. The CDR3 DNA follows: TGTACCTGGAGTACAGGGACGAGCTCTGGAAACACCATATATTTT. Encoded protein: CTWSTGTSSGNTIYF.